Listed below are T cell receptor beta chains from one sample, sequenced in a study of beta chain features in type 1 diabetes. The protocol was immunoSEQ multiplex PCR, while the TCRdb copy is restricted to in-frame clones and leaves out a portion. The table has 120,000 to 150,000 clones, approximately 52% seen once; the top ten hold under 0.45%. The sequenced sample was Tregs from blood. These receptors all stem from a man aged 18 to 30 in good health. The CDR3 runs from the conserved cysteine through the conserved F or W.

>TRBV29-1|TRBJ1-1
CSVLHGETEAFF
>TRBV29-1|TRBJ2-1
CSVGGLALGEQFF
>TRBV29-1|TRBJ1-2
CSVVQGDYGYTF
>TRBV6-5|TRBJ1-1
CASSYNGRLPRGAFF
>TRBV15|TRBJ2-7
CATSRGGLAGDEQYF
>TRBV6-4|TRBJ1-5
CASSDPTGVNQPQHF
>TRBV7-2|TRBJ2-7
CASSPRAFYSYEQYF
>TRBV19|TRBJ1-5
CASSIEGQGPSQPQHF
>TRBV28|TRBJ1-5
CASRKLGQPQHF
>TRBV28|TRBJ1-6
CASSWPGQGTSPLHF
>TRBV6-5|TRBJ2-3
CASSYSGGTDTQYF
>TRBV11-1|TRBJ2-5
CASRSEETQYF
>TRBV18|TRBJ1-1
CASSQTGGDTEAFF
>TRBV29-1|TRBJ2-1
CSVDSTSGSTGEQFF
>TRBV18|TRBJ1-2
CASSPNREGYGYTF